This T cell receptor (beta chain) was profiled in a study of response to subunit inactivated influenza vaccine. Germline-derived CDR1 and CDR2 are SGDLS and YYNGEE. Trimming took off 4 bases at V and 1 base at J, with 5 bases between the two ends. The CDR3 extends over 13 amino acids. TCRdb used MiXCR to reprocess the RT-PCR reads, holding one entry per CDR3 protein. Seen here are about 170,000 distinct CDR3 sequences, 9.5% to 12% observed once, and the top ten hold roughly a third. The study's findings and limits: Researchers suggested that each seasonal influenza vaccination recruits few new T cells.

In its sample, this clonotype was seen many times. Its antigen remains unknown. The TCR was taken from a man between 45 and 75 years old who received an inactivated influenza vaccine. The source material was CD8+ T cells sorted from PBMCs, sampled around 25 months after vaccination. The chain joins TRBV9 to TRBJ2-2; no reliable D call. The CDR3, as DNA: TGTGCCAGCAGCCACAAGAACACCGGGGAGCTGTTTTTT. Its translation: CASSHKNTGELFF.